The 14 T cell receptor beta chains reported below all come from one sample, sequenced in a study of shared clonotypes between healthy human individuals. The method was immunoSEQ multiplex PCR; TCRdb's version includes in-frame clones alone and lacks a portion of them. The table includes about 520,000 clones, approximately 95% detected once. The sequencing input was naive CD4+ T cells sorted from blood. Subset here: CD45RA+ positively selected. These receptors all come from a woman younger than 45 in good health.

Here the CDR3 DNA reads TGTGCCAGCAGTTACTTTCAGGGGGACACTGAAGCTTTCTTT. This codes for CASSYFQGDTEAFF. J is TRBJ1-1 and V is TRBV6-5; TRBD1 aligns across 7 bases. With V trimmed by 1 base and J by 3 bases, 2 bases remained unmatched. This CDR3 contains 14 residues. Germline V gene data show CDR1 as MNHEY and CDR2 as SVGAGI.

The chain uses TRBV19 and TRBJ1-5, with 7 bases matching TRBD1. Trimming took 6 bases from V and 4 from J; bases not matched to a gene: 6. The germline CDR1 and CDR2 sequences are LNHDA and SQIVND (reference sequence). The length of the CDR3 is 14 residues. The DNA of the CDR3 is TGTGCCAGTAGACTGACAGGGTATAATCAGCCCCAGCATTTT. Protein product: CASRLTGYNQPQHF.

The genes are TRBV7-2 and TRBJ2-7; 7 nucleotides match TRBD1. V dropped 3 bases and J dropped 2; count of bases not matched to a gene: 4. Germline assignment: CDR1 SGHTA and CDR2 FQGNSA. The CDR3 extends over 14 amino acids. CDR3: CASSFGTAAYEQYF. The CDR3 coding sequence is TGTGCCAGCAGCTTTGGGACAGCAGCCTACGAGCAGTACTTC.

The V gene is TRBV5-1, the J gene TRBJ2-1, with 15 bases identical to TRBD2. This CDR3 region has 17 residues. J was trimmed by 8 bases and V by 4 bases; bases with no gene match: 10. CDR1 SGHRS and CDR2 YFSETQ come from the germline V gene. Here the CDR3 DNA reads TGCGCCAGCAGCCCCTGGGGGACTAGCGGGAGGATGGATGAGCAGTTCTTC. Translated: CASSPWGTSGRMDEQFF.

Here the CDR3 reads CASSRDWTGGTHEQYF. In DNA, the CDR3 is TGTGCCAGCTCGCGCGACTGGACAGGTGGGACTCACGAGCAGTACTTC. The rearrangement joins TRBV18 to TRBJ2-7, with D maybe TRBD1 (7 bases). V was shortened by 6 bases and J by 5 bases, with 23 bases between the two germline ends. The CDR3 extends over 16 amino acids. Germline CDR1 and CDR2: KGHSH and LQKENI.

The chain employs TRBV9 and TRBJ2-7, with D possibly being TRBD2 (7 bases). This CDR3 contains 14 residues. Germline-derived CDR1 and CDR2 are SGDLS and YYNGEE. Deletions cut 4 bases from V and 2 bases from J, with 13 bases between. The CDR3 nucleotides read TGTGCCAGCAGCCATGGGGGGGCAACCTACGAGCAGTACTTC. It translates to CASSHGGATYEQYF.

This rearrangement joins TRBV20-1 to TRBJ1-5; D call uncertain. V lost 0 bases and J 9 bases, leaving 6 bases between the germline ends. CDR3 length equals 11 residues. Per germline, CDR1 DFQATT and CDR2 SNEGSKA (reference sequence). CDR3 amino acids: CSARDRTPQHF. The CDR3, as DNA: TGCAGTGCTAGAGATCGGACGCCCCAGCATTTT.

The rearrangement joins TRBV11-3 to TRBJ2-2, with 8 positions matching TRBD2. J was trimmed by 8 bases and V by 3 bases; bases with no gene match: 5. There are 14 residues in the CDR3. From germline, CDR1 is SGHNT and CDR2 YENEEA. The CDR3 here is CASSFSGVTGELFF. The CDR3 DNA follows: TGTGCCAGCAGCTTTAGCGGGGTGACGGGGGAGCTGTTTTTT.

Only one count was recorded for this clone. The V gene is TRBV5-1, the J gene TRBJ1-1, with 7 bases matching TRBD1. With V trimmed by 4 bases and J by 1 base, 4 bases remained unmatched. Germline V CDR1 and CDR2: SGHRS, YFSETQ. The CDR3 is made up of 14 amino acids. The CDR3 DNA reads TGCGCCAGCAGCGTCGGGACAGAGAACACTGAAGCTTTCTTT. It is translated as CASSVGTENTEAFF.

The V call is TRBV6-5, the J call TRBJ2-5; TRBD2 is a possible D gene (6 bases). The DNA matches TRBJ2-7 better at its end, which makes the J call doubtful. Per the germline V gene, CDR1 is MNHEY and CDR2 is SVGAGI. The CDR3 sequence is 14 residues long. CDR3 in amino acids: CASRGTYLLGEQYF. The CDR3 coding sequence is TGTGCCAGCAGGGGGACTTACCTCCTAGGCGAGCAGTACTTC.

The chain links TRBV29-1 to TRBJ2-7; 9 positions match TRBD2. V gave up 4 bases and J gave up 3 bases; unmatched junction bases: 7. This CDR3 contains 14 residues. Germline CDR1 reads SQVTM; CDR2 reads ANQGSEA. CDR3 sequence: CSVAGPSGNYEQYF. The CDR3 DNA follows: TGCAGCGTTGCGGGGCCTAGCGGGAACTACGAGCAGTACTTC.

Details on this clone: Here the CDR3 omits its conserved ending phenylalanine or tryptophan, so a read error is the likely source. The genes are TRBV9 and TRBJ1-2; D not certain. Trimming took 1 base from V and 0 from J, leaving 10 bases between them. The germline gives CDR1 SGDLS, CDR2 YYNGEE. This CDR3 is 15 amino acids long. CDR3 bases: TGTGCCAGCAGCGTAATAGCGGAAGCTAACTATGGCTACACCCTC. Protein sequence: CASSVIAEANYGYTL.

V is TRBV11-2 and J is TRBJ2-2; maybe TRBD2 (6 bases). Germline V gives CDR1 SGHAT, CDR2 FQNNGV. The ends were cut back, 5 bases at V and 2 bases at J, with 12 bases in the middle. The CDR3 has 15 residues. In nucleotides, the CDR3 is TGTGCCAGCAGCGCCAGGGACTTCAACACCGGGGAGCTGTTTTTT. It codes for CASSARDFNTGELFF. The full variable domain, its missing parts supplied by reference TRBV11-2 and TRBJ2-2, is EAGVAQSPRYKIIEKRQSVAFWCNPISGHATLYWYQQILGQGPKLLIQFQNNGVVDDSQLPKDRFSAERLKGVDSTLKIQPAKLEDSAVYLCASSARDFNTGELFFGEGSRLTVL.

This clone was observed once. The genes are TRBV11-2 and TRBJ2-2; tentatively, D is TRBD1 (6 bases). V was clipped by 5 bases and J by 5 bases, with 15 bases between them. This CDR3 has 15 amino acids. Germline V gives CDR1 SGHAT, CDR2 FQNNGV. The CDR3 region is CASSLIRGETGELFF. CDR3 DNA sequence: TGTGCCAGCAGCCTTATCAGGGGAGAAACCGGGGAGCTGTTTTTT.